Each of the 27 T cell receptor beta chains below was sequenced from the same sample in a study of cytomegalovirus exposure and HLA in healthy donors. PCR involved 60 Vbeta and 13 Jbeta primers. Libraries were prepared by immunoSEQ multiplex PCR; TCRdb keeps only in-frame clonotypes and omits some of them. This sample has about 120,000 clones; 67% occur once, and the top ten carry about 7.7%. Input material: PBMCs. The receptors originated from a man between 18 and 35 years old in good health and CMV-seropositive.

The V gene is TRBV7-9, the J gene TRBJ1-1, with a possible D match to TRBD1 (5 bases). Per germline, CDR1 SEHNR and CDR2 FQNEAQ (reference sequence). Trimming left V 0 bases short and J 8 bases short, with 13 bases between. The CDR3 has 14 residues. CDR3 DNA: TGTGCCAGCAGCTTAGCGATAGGGGAACGGGAAGCTTTCTTT. Its translation is CASSLAIGEREAFF.

V gene TRBV9 combines with J gene TRBJ2-3, with a possible D match to TRBD2 (6 bases). The CDR3 is made up of 14 amino acids. Germline-derived CDR1 and CDR2 are SGDLS and YYNGEE. Trimming pared 0 bases from V and 2 bases from J, leaving 7 bases between. CDR3 nucleotide sequence: TGTGCCAGCAGCGTAGGGGGGGTCACAGATACGCAGTATTTT. Its translation is CASSVGGVTDTQYF.

The chain combines TRBV6-5 with TRBJ2-2, with unresolved D. The CDR3 covers 12 residues. Trimming pared 6 bases from V and 4 bases from J, leaving 6 bases between. Looked up from germline, CDR1 is MNHEY and CDR2 is SVGAGI. CDR3 in amino acids: CASRRGTGELFF. The CDR3 coding sequence is TGTGCCAGCAGGAGAGGCACCGGGGAGCTGTTTTTT.

The V gene is TRBV2, the J gene TRBJ1-3; no definite D call. Germline V gene lookup returns CDR1 SNHLY and CDR2 FYNNEI. The CDR3 runs 15 residues. Between the trimmed V and J ends, which lost 0 bases and 4 bases, there was a span of 10 bases. The CDR3 loop reads CASSEAQLSGNTIYF. CDR3 coding DNA: TGTGCCAGCAGTGAAGCGCAGTTGTCCGGAAACACCATATATTTT.

The rearrangement links TRBV29-1 to TRBJ1-4, with 7 bases lining up with TRBD1. V trimming: 4 bases; J trimming: 7 bases; junction bases outside the gene matches: 15. The CDR3 is made up of 16 amino acids. Germline assignment: CDR1 SQVTM and CDR2 ANQGSEA. CDR3 sequence (DNA): TGCAGCGTTGTTCAGGTTTCGGGACAGTTTTCTGAAAAACTGTTTTTT. Its translation is CSVVQVSGQFSEKLFF.

The V and J genes are TRBV5-1 and TRBJ2-3; D not resolved. The germline gives CDR1 SGHRS, CDR2 YFSETQ. The CDR3 totals 13 residues. V was clipped by 7 bases and J by 0 bases, with 9 bases between them. The CDR3 nucleotides read TGCGCCAGCGGAGAACCTAGCACAGATACGCAGTATTTT. Amino acid sequence: CASGEPSTDTQYF.

This clone was seen once. V usage is TRBV13 and J usage is TRBJ1-2, with D maybe TRBD1 (6 bases). The CDR3 has 15 amino acids. Trimming stripped 7 bases from V and 3 bases from J, with 18 bases between. Per germline, CDR1 PRHDT and CDR2 FYEKMQ (reference sequence). The CDR3 loop reads CASTQGQGRYYGYTF. The CDR3 DNA reads TGTGCCAGCACCCAGGGGCAGGGGCGTTACTATGGCTACACCTTC.

This chain connects TRBV15 to TRBJ2-6, with D hard to call. CDR1 and CDR2 (germline): LNHNV, YYDKDF (reference sequence). V gave up 1 base and J gave up 0 bases, with 7 bases separating them. The CDR3 sequence is 16 residues long. As DNA, the CDR3 is TGTGCCACCAGCAGAGGCGCCGCCTCTGGGGCCAACGTCCTGACTTTC. This translates into CATSRGAASGANVLTF. The full variable domain, rest sourced from reference TRBV15 and TRBJ2-6, is DAMVIQNPRYQVTQFGKPVTLSCSQTLNHNVMYWYQQKSSQAPKLLFHYYDKDFNNEADTPDNFQSRRPNTSFCFLDIRSPGLGDTAMYLCATSRGAASGANVLTFGAGSRLTVL.

The chain couples TRBV9 to TRBJ1-1; no definite D call. This CDR3 contains 14 residues. Germline V lookup: CDR1 SGDLS, CDR2 YYNGEE. Deletions cut 0 bases from V and 5 bases from J, with 11 bases between. In nucleotides, the CDR3 is TGTGCCAGCAGCGTAGTTGAGGGATGGACTGAAGCTTTCTTT. Amino acid sequence: CASSVVEGWTEAFF.

This rearrangement joins TRBV6-5 to TRBJ2-7, with D uncertain. Germline V gene data show CDR1 as MNHEY and CDR2 as SVGAGI. The V and J ends lost 8 bases and 0 bases respectively, with 11 bases between them. The CDR3 sequence is 13 residues long. CDR3 sequence (DNA): TGTGCCAGCCGAGCTCCAAGCTCCTACGAGCAGTACTTC. Its protein product is CASRAPSSYEQYF.

This clone showed up just a few times. The chain uses TRBV5-6 and TRBJ2-7; the D gene is possibly TRBD2 (5 bases). This CDR3 is built from 12 residues. The germline gives CDR1 SGHDT, CDR2 YYEEEE. V lost 4 bases, J lost 7 bases, and 12 bases lay in between. The CDR3 DNA reads as TGTGCCAGCAGCGGCGGGCGGTGGGAGCAGTACTTC. Protein product: CASSGGRWEQYF.

V usage is TRBV10-3 and J usage is TRBJ2-7, with 9 bases that match TRBD1. CDR1 ENHRY and CDR2 SYGVKD come from the germline V gene. Trimming cost V 10 bases and J 3 bases; bases outside gene matches: 4. The CDR3 is 12 amino acids. CDR3 sequence (DNA): TGTGCCACCCAGGGACAGGGCTACGAGCAGTACGTC. This codes for CATQGQGYEQYV.

Written as DNA, the CDR3 is TGTGCCTGGAGCACCACGGGGGGACAGCCCCAGCATTTT. Residues: CAWSTTGGQPQHF. This chain connects TRBV30 to TRBJ1-5; the D gene is possibly TRBD1 (5 bases). The CDR3 has 13 amino acids. The V gene's germline CDR1 is GTSNPN and CDR2 SVGIG (reference sequence). Trimming pared 3 bases from V and 7 bases from J, leaving 13 bases between. The full variable domain, rest sourced from reference TRBV30 and TRBJ1-5, is SQTIHQWPATLVQPVGSPLSLECTVEGTSNPNLYWYRQAAGRGLQLLFYSVGIGQISSEVPQNLSASRPQDRQFILSSKKLLLSDSGFYLCAWSTTGGQPQHFGDGTRLSIL.

This clone appeared a few times. The chain joins TRBV5-6 to TRBJ1-4, with D unclear. V gave up 2 bases and J gave up 3 bases, with 8 bases separating them. This CDR3 region has 14 residues. The germline gives CDR1 SGHDT, CDR2 YYEEEE. CDR3 DNA: TGTGCCAGCAGCTTCGGGAGCCCTAATGAAAAACTGTTTTTT. Its protein product is CASSFGSPNEKLFF.

This clone has only one observation. The chain has TRBV10-2 and TRBJ2-3; D is uncertain. This CDR3 has 15 amino acids. V dropped 7 bases and J dropped 0 bases, with 14 bases sitting between them. CDR1 is WSHSY and CDR2 is SAAADI in the germline V gene. CDR3 amino acids: CASTHLAASTDTQYF. The CDR3 nucleotides are TGCGCCAGCACCCACCTGGCCGCTAGCACAGATACGCAGTATTTT.

The chain couples TRBV9 to TRBJ1-2; a possible D gene is TRBD1 (6 bases). CDR1 and CDR2 (germline): SGDLS, YYNGEE. The CDR3 length is 15 residues. V was shortened by 0 bases and J by 6 bases, with 15 bases between the two germline ends. CDR3 loop: CASSVVGGISHGYTF. In nucleotides, the CDR3 is TGTGCCAGCAGCGTAGTAGGGGGTATTAGCCATGGCTACACCTTC.

This rearrangement joins TRBV6-6 to TRBJ1-4; 7 nucleotides line up with TRBD1. The ends lost 6 bases at V and 7 bases at J; junction bases unmatched: 11. This CDR3 is built from 15 residues. Germline CDR1 reads MNHNY; CDR2 reads SVGAGI (reference sequence). CDR3 sequence (DNA): TGTGCCAGCAGCCCCGACAGGGTCGTTGGTGAAAAACTGTTTTTT. This codes for CASSPDRVVGEKLFF.

V usage is TRBV13 and J usage is TRBJ1-2, with 7 positions matching TRBD1. Germline CDR1 and CDR2: PRHDT and FYEKMQ (reference sequence). The CDR3 is 13 residues long. V lost 5 bases and J lost 4; bases outside the gene matches: 4. The CDR3 DNA follows: TGTGCCAGCAGCCTCGGACAGGTCTATGGCTACACCTTC. Its translation: CASSLGQVYGYTF. The entire variable domain, with the rest obtained from reference TRBV13 and TRBJ1-2, is as follows: AAGVIQSPRHLIKEKRETATLKCYPIPRHDTVYWYQQGPGQDPQFLISFYEKMQSDKGSIPDRFSAQQFSDYHSELNMSSLELGDSALYFCASSLGQVYGYTFGSGTRLTVV.

The chain carries TRBV11-3 and TRBJ2-3; D not resolved. This CDR3 is 18 amino acids long. Germline CDR1 is SGHNT and CDR2 is YENEEA. V gave up 0 bases and J gave up 2 bases, with 18 bases separating them. The CDR3 DNA is TGTGCCAGCAGCTTAGATCATAAGAGCTTCCCCCTCACAGATACGCAGTATTTT. Translating gives CASSLDHKSFPLTDTQYF.

The chain combines TRBV6-6 with TRBJ2-7; tentative D call: TRBD2 (6 bases). The CDR3 consists of 13 residues. Germline V CDR1 and CDR2: MNHNY, SVGAGI (reference sequence). Deletions cut 10 bases from V and 3 bases from J, with 16 bases between. The CDR3 reads CATSAGIGYEQYV. As DNA, the CDR3 is TGTGCCACCTCAGCGGGCATAGGCTACGAGCAGTACGTC.

The gene calls are TRBV5-1 and TRBJ2-3, with D possibly matching TRBD1 (6 bases). The ends were cut back, 4 bases at V and 3 bases at J, with 12 bases in the middle. CDR1 is SGHRS, CDR2 YFSETQ, per germline. This CDR3 contains 14 residues. The CDR3 spells CASSRRGNTDTQYF. The CDR3 region has the DNA TGCGCCAGCAGCAGAAGGGGGAATACAGATACGCAGTATTTT.

The V gene is TRBV7-9, the J gene TRBJ1-2; unclear D gene. The CDR3 consists of 14 residues. From germline, CDR1 is SEHNR and CDR2 FQNEAQ (reference sequence). Trimming shortened V by 5 bases and J by 6 bases, and 16 bases separated the two germline ends. The CDR3 DNA sequence: TGTGCCAGCAGCAATAGACGCGGGATTGATGGCTACACCTTC. Protein product: CASSNRRGIDGYTF.

CDR3 DNA: TGCGCCAGCAGCTTGGGTATCCGGGACAAGGGTAGAAGGGTCACTGAAGCTTTCTTT. Translating it yields CASSLGIRDKGRRVTEAFF. The chain is built from TRBV5-1 and TRBJ1-1, with D maybe TRBD1 (6 bases). V was pared by 0 bases and J by 4 bases, with 25 bases between. The germline V gene encodes CDR1 SGHRS and CDR2 YFSETQ. There are 19 residues in the CDR3.

This clone has just one count. The chain links TRBV28 to TRBJ2-7; D gene ambiguous. The length of the CDR3 is 14 residues. From germline, CDR1 is MDHEN and CDR2 SYDVKM. The V end was cut by 6 bases, the J end by 2 bases, with 14 bases between. The CDR3 DNA follows: TGTGCCAGCAGAGTACAATTGCCCACCTACGAGCAGTACTTC. This translates into CASRVQLPTYEQYF.

This clone appeared once. The chain joins TRBV11-3 to TRBJ2-7; the D is unclear. Germline V CDR1 and CDR2: SGHNT, YENEEA. With 5 bases removed from V and 7 bases from J, the gap between germline ends came to 15 bases. The CDR3 runs to 13 residues. CDR3 sequence: CASSGVTPREQYF. The CDR3 nucleotides read TGTGCCAGCAGCGGCGTAACTCCTAGGGAGCAGTACTTC.

On this clone itself: The sample contains more than one DNA sequence encoding this CDR3. This chain connects TRBV7-6 to TRBJ2-7, with 8 bases that match TRBD1. The J segment lost 8 bases and the V segment lost 3 bases, leaving 12 bases of the junction unmatched. The CDR3 runs 15 residues. Germline loops: CDR1 SGHVS, CDR2 FNYEAQ. In DNA form, the CDR3 reads TGTGCCAGCAGCTTTTCGGTGACAGGGGACCCCAAGCAGTACTTC. Translation: CASSFSVTGDPKQYF.

This clone turned up a few times. CDR3 coding DNA: TGTGCCAGCAGTCTTGAAGGGGCGTTGAAGTACTTC. This encodes CASSLEGALKYF. The rearrangement links TRBV6-1 to TRBJ2-7, with TRBD1 as a possible D gene (5 bases). Germline V lookup: CDR1 MNHNS, CDR2 SASEGT. The CDR3 length is 12 residues. Trimming left V 5 bases short and J 11 bases short, with 16 bases between.